This T cell receptor (beta chain) was recorded in a study of blood T cell repertoires in COVID-19. Study-level information: COVID-19 samples collected from the United States, Italy and Spain covered acute and convalescent phases. Sample material is recorded as cDNA or gDNA derived from T cells, B-cell-depleted T cells, or PBMCs.

Original analysis: Amplification from reference gene primers served as the basis for estimated nucleated cell counts. Some clones are missing from TCRdb's copy, which holds only in-frame ones; the method was immunoSEQ multiplex PCR. For V, J and clone size, that table is used; D and trimming come from the DNA. Altogether approximately 100,000 clones are present, 80% to 85% being singletons, with the ten largest covering 6.3%. The V and J ends lost 1 base and 4 bases respectively, with 11 bases between them. The V gene's germline CDR1 is MGHRA and CDR2 YSYEKL. The CDR3 runs to 15 residues. The specimen sequenced was peripheral blood. The rearrangement links TRBV4-1 to TRBJ1-5; D remains unclear. The TCR comes from a man in his sixties with acute or convalescent COVID-19. The CDR3 coding sequence is TGCGCCAGCAGCCAAGTCAGGACGGGGAATCAGCCCCAGCATTTT. Translating gives CASSQVRTGNQPQHF.